This T cell receptor beta chain derives from a study of cytomegalovirus exposure and HLA in healthy donors. Method: immunoSEQ multiplex PCR; TCRdb's copy keeps in-frame clones and lacks some. The sample includes around 160,000 clones, almost 85% of them seen just once. The approximately 120-subject validation cohort, separate from the approximately 640-subject first cohort, included the donors. CDR3 length: 17 residues. The junction had 9 bases not matched to a gene; V was cut back by 4 bases and J by 0 bases. From germline, CDR1 is SGHTA and CDR2 FQGNSA. This receptor was taken from a man aged 25 to 45 in good health and CMV-seropositive. Sequenced: PBMCs. The V call is TRBV7-2, the J call TRBJ1-3; 7 nucleotides align to TRBD1. The CDR3 sequence is CASSSRTGPSSGNTIYF. The CDR3 coding sequence is TGTGCCAGCAGCTCGCGGACAGGCCCGAGCTCTGGAAACACCATATATTTT.